This T cell receptor (beta chain) was profiled in a study of blood T cell repertoires in COVID-19. Looking at the study overall: Samples came from the United States, Italy and Spain, spanning acute and convalescent COVID-19. The analysed material was cDNA or gDNA that came from T cells, B-cell-depleted T cells, or PBMCs.

Source study methods: The assay estimated nucleated cells by amplifying reference gene primers. Repertoires were generated with immunoSEQ multiplex PCR, while TCRdb's copy carries only in-frame clones and drops some. V, J and clone size derive from that table, while D and trimming were established from the DNA sequence. This table holds over 90,000 clones, 91% found once. This clone has only one observation. This CDR3 spans 14 amino acids. Trimming removed 2 bases from V and 6 bases from J, with 8 bases in between. Germline lookup yields CDR1 SEHNR and CDR2 FQNEAQ (reference sequence). The sequence was obtained from a young man with acute or convalescent COVID-19. The rearrangement links TRBV7-9 to TRBJ1-6, with D possibly being TRBD1 (6 bases). Material for sequencing was peripheral blood. Written as DNA, the CDR3 is TGTGCCAGCAGCTTAATACAGGGTAATTCACCCCTCCACTTT. Amino acids: CASSLIQGNSPLHF.